This T cell receptor (beta chain) was identified during a study of T cell changes during pregnancy in multiple sclerosis. Clones were sequenced by immunoSEQ multiplex PCR, and TCRdb holds only the in-frame ones, with some missing. The data contain under 70,000 clones, 80% to 95% of them singletons. CDR3 length: 16 amino acids. V lost 1 base and J lost 6; bases outside the gene matches: 9. The V gene's germline CDR1 is KGHSH and CDR2 LQKENI. The chain joins TRBV18 to TRBJ2-1; 7 bases align to TRBD1. The sequencing used peripheral blood, collected in the third trimester of pregnancy. The source is a female donor in good health, enrolled as a control in a pregnancy study. CDR3 nucleotides: TGTGCCAGCTCACCACAAGGGGGACAGCAGCCCAATGAGCAGTTCTTC. Translating it yields CASSPQGGQQPNEQFF.